The sequence of this TCR beta chain was determined in a study of pediatric ulcerative colitis. Libraries were prepared by immunoSEQ multiplex PCR; TCRdb keeps only in-frame clonotypes and omits some of them. The repertoire includes around 64,000 clones, about 90% of them detected once, and 3% to 4.5% sits in the top ten. The V gene end was trimmed by 4 bases and the J gene end by 2 bases; junction bases not matched to a gene: 16. Germline assignment: CDR1 SGHVS and CDR2 FQNEAQ. The CDR3 contains 18 residues. Source material: blood. The sequence was obtained from a boy younger than 18 with severe ulcerative colitis. The chain joins TRBV7-8 to TRBJ1-1; 7 bases line up with TRBD1. The CDR3 loop reads CASSSYRGPGSLNTEAFF. CDR3 DNA sequence: TGTGCCAGCAGCTCTTACAGGGGCCCCGGGTCCCTTAACACTGAAGCTTTCTTT.